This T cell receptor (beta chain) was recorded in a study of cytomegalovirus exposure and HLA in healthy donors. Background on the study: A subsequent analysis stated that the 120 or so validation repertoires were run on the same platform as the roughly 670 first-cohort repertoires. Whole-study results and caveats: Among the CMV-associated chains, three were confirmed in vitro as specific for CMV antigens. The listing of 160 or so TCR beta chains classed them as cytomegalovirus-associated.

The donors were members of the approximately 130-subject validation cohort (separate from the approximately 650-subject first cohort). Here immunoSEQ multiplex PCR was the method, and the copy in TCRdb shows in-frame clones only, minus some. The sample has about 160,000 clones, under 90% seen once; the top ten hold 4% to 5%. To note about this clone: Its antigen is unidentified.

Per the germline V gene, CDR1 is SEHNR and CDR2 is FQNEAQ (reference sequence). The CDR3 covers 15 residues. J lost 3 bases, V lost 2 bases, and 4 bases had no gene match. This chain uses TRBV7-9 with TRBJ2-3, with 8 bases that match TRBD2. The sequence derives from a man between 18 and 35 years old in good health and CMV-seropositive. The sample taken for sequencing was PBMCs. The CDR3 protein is CASSLLAGLTDTQYF. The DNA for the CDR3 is TGTGCCAGCAGCTTACTAGCGGGCCTAACAGATACGCAGTATTTT.